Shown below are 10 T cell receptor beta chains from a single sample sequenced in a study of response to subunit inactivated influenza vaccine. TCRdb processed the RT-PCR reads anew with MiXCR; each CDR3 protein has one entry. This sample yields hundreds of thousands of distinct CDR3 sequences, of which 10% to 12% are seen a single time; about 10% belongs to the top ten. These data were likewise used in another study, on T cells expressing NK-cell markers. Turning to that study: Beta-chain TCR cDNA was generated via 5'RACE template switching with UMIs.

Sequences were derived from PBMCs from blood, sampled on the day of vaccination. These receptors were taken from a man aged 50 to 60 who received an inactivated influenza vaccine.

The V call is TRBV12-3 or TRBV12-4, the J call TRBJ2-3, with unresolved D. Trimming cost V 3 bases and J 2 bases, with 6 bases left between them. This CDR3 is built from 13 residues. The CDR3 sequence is CASSFHPTDTQYF. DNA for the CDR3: TGTGCCAGCAGTTTTCATCCCACAGATACGCAGTATTTT.

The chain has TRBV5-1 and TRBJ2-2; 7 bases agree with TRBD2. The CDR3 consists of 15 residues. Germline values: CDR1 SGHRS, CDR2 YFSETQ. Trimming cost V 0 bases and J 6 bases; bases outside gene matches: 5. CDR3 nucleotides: TGCGCCAGCAGCTTGGGATCAGGGAGGGCCGGGGAGCTGTTTTTT. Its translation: CASSLGSGRAGELFF.

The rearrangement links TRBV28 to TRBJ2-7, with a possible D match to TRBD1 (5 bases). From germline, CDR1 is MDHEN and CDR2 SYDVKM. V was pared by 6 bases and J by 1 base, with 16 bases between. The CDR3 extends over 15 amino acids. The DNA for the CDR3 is TGTGCCAGCAGCCCTACTCGGACAAAGTCCTACGAGCAGTACTTC. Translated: CASSPTRTKSYEQYF.

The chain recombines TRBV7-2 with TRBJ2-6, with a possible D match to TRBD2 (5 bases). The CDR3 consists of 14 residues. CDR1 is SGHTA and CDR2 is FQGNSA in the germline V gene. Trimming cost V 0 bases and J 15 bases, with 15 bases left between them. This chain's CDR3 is CASSLALVSRDLTF. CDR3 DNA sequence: TGTGCCAGCAGCTTAGCCTTGGTCTCCCGGGACCTGACTTTC.

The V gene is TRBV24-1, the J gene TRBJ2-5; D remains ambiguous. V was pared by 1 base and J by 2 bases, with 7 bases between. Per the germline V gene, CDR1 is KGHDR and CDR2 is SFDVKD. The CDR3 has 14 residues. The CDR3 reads CATSDFRQQETQYF. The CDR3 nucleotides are TGTGCCACCAGTGATTTTCGTCAGCAAGAGACCCAGTACTTC.

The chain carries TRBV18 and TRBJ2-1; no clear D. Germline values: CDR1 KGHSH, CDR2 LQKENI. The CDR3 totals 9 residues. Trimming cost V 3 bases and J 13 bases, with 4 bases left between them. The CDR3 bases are TGTGCCAGCTCACCGGGCCAGTTCTTC. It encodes CASSPGQFF.

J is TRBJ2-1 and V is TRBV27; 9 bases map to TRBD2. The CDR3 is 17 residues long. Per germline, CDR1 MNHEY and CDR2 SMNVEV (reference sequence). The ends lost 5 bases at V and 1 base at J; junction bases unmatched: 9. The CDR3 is CASSTRLAANSYNEQFF. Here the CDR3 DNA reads TGTGCCAGCAGTACAAGACTAGCGGCTAATTCCTACAATGAGCAGTTCTTC.

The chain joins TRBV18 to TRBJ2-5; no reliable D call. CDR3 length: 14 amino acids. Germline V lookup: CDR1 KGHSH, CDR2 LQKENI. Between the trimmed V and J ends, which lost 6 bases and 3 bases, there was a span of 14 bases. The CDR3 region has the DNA TGTGCCAGCTCTCCGTCTGGGCGGAAAGAGACCCAGTACTTC. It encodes CASSPSGRKETQYF.

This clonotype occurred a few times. The DNA for the CDR3 is TGTGCCAGCAGCTCAGGACTAGCGGGATACGCAGGCGATGAGCAGTTCTTC. This sequence encodes CASSSGLAGYAGDEQFF. This chain uses TRBV9 with TRBJ2-1; the match to TRBD2 covers 12 bases. Trimming removed 4 bases from V and 8 bases from J; junction bases left unmatched: 13. The germline CDR1 and CDR2 sequences are SGDLS and YYNGEE. The CDR3 covers 17 residues.

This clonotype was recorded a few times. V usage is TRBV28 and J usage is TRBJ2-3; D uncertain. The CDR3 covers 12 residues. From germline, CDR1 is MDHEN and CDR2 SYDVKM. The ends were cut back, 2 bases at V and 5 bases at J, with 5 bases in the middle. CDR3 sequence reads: CASSLPQDTQYF. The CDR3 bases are TGTGCCAGCAGTTTACCACAAGATACGCAGTATTTT.